This T cell receptor (beta chain) was sequenced during a study of shared clonotypes between healthy human individuals. On the study more broadly: A donor's plate count was three for CD4 naive and three for CD4 memory; CD8 naive had two and CD8 memory one.

Points from the study as a whole: Tissues were not sampled, only blood, and their repertoires likely differ.

Assay used: immunoSEQ multiplex PCR; TCRdb lists only in-frame clones, some missing. This sample yields about 2 million clones, of which about 95% are seen a single time; around 1% belongs to the top ten. Naive CD8 cells comprised CD45RO-negative, CCR7-positively selected cells, excluding terminally differentiated effector memory CD45RA+ cells. Adults of Caucasian background living in Nashville, Tennessee made up all donors. This clone was seen only once. Antigen unknown. With 7 bases removed from V and 5 bases from J, the gap between germline ends came to 12 bases. Germline loops: CDR1 DFQATT, CDR2 SNEGSKA (reference sequence). The CDR3 sequence is 11 residues long.

The sequence came from a man aged 18 to 30 in good health. Material: naive CD8+ T cells sorted from blood. This chain connects TRBV20-1 to TRBJ2-7, with D possibly TRBD1 on 6 matching bases. The chain's CDR3 is CSGGGSNEQYF. CDR3 in DNA: TGCAGTGGAGGGGGAAGTAACGAGCAGTACTTC.